This record concerns one T cell receptor (beta chain) sequence. This entry belongs to a study of blood T cell repertoires in COVID-19. As handled by the study authors: Estimation of nucleated cell counts relied on the amplification of reference gene primers. The assay was immunoSEQ multiplex PCR, and TCRdb's table has in-frame clones only and misses some. V and J calls and clone size are copied from that table; D and trimming were computed from the DNA. The sample carries approximately 300,000 clones, 90% recorded once. Germline loops: CDR1 SQVTM, CDR2 ANQGSEA. Trimming shortened V by 1 base and J by 6 bases, and 9 bases separated the two germline ends. CDR3 length equals 13 residues.

Sequenced material: peripheral blood. This sequence was found in a young woman with COVID-19, enrolled during active disease. The chain links TRBV29-1 to TRBJ1-4; no definite D call. CDR3 loop: CSVEVYQDEKLFF. CDR3 DNA: TGCAGCGTTGAAGTCTACCAGGATGAAAAACTGTTTTTT.